This is a list of T cell receptor beta chains from one sample in a study of blood T cell repertoires in COVID-19. Data came from immunoSEQ multiplex PCR; TCRdb stores just in-frame clones and leaves some out. The table records some 42,000 clones, roughly 86% of them present only once. Sample: peripheral blood. The receptors were sampled from a human donor in a cohort sampled during active COVID-19. The CDR3 runs from the conserved cysteine through the conserved F or W. The D gene is left open where the match is weak. Not all rows give a size; the values are once, few, many and, for expanded clones, a class.

cdr3_nt: TGTGCCAGCAGCTTACCTGGGGCCTCCTACGAGCAGTACTTC
cdr3_aa: CASSLPGASYEQYF
d_call: NA
j_call: TRBJ2-7
clone_size: once
v_call: TRBV7-2

cdr3_nt: TGTGCCAGTAGTAGGGGACTAGCGGTAAGCTCCTACAATGAGCAGTTCTTC
cdr3_aa: CASSRGLAVSSYNEQFF
d_call: TRBD2
j_call: TRBJ2-1
clone_size: NA
v_call: TRBV19

cdr3_nt: TGTGCCAGCAGCTTGGCCTCCGGCGGGGCTTTCTTT
cdr3_aa: CASSLASGGAFF
d_call: NA
j_call: TRBJ1-1
clone_size: once
v_call: TRBV5-6

cdr3_nt: TGTGCCAGCAGCAAGGACAGCCTTATCACCGGGGAGCTGTTTTTT
cdr3_aa: CASSKDSLITGELFF
d_call: NA
j_call: TRBJ2-2
clone_size: NA
v_call: TRBV7-9

cdr3_nt: TGTGCCAGCAGCGGGGGGGCCGGGCGAGCTAACTATGGCTACACCTTC
cdr3_aa: CASSGGAGRANYGYTF
d_call: NA
j_call: TRBJ1-2
clone_size: NA
v_call: TRBV11-2

cdr3_nt: TGTGCCAGCAGCTTGGGTACAGGGGTAGGTAATTCACCCCTCCACTTT
cdr3_aa: CASSLGTGVGNSPLHF
d_call: TRBD1
j_call: TRBJ1-6
clone_size: once
v_call: TRBV5-5

cdr3_nt: TGTGCCAGCTCACACACGGACAGGAGGAACACTGAAGCTTTCTTT
cdr3_aa: CASSHTDRRNTEAFF
d_call: TRBD1
j_call: TRBJ1-1
clone_size: NA
v_call: TRBV18

cdr3_nt: TGTGCCAGCAGCCCGCGGGTTTCGGACACTGAAGCTTTCTTT
cdr3_aa: CASSPRVSDTEAFF
d_call: NA
j_call: TRBJ1-1
clone_size: NA
v_call: TRBV5-4

cdr3_nt: TGTGCCAGCAGCCAAGACGAGGGAGTCCCCGGGGAGCTGTTTTTT
cdr3_aa: CASSQDEGVPGELFF
d_call: NA
j_call: TRBJ2-2
clone_size: NA
v_call: TRBV4-2

cdr3_nt: TGTGCCAGCAGTTCAGGGTCGGAGACCCAGTACTTC
cdr3_aa: CASSSGSETQYF
d_call: NA
j_call: TRBJ2-5
clone_size: few
v_call: TRBV27

cdr3_nt: TGTGCCAGCAGTTTAGGTAGGTACGGGACAGCAAACACTGAAGCTTTCTTT
cdr3_aa: CASSLGRYGTANTEAFF
d_call: TRBD1
j_call: TRBJ1-1
clone_size: NA
v_call: TRBV28

cdr3_nt: TGTGCCAGCACCCGCAGAAGAAGCGGACCCACAGATACGCAGTATTTT
cdr3_aa: CASTRRRSGPTDTQYF
d_call: NA
j_call: TRBJ2-3
clone_size: NA
v_call: TRBV11-2